A single sample gave rise to the 5 T cell receptor beta chains below, sequenced in a study of response to subunit inactivated influenza vaccine. TCRdb used MiXCR to reprocess the RT-PCR reads, holding one entry per CDR3 protein. The sample consists of under 850,000 distinct CDR3 sequences, around a sixth of them appearing once. The material was PBMCs from blood, obtained 4 to 6 days after vaccination. The receptors here all came from a man aged 50-60 years who received an inactivated influenza vaccine.

This chain uses TRBV20-1 with TRBJ2-3, with D unresolved. This CDR3 spans 14 amino acids. CDR1 and CDR2 from the germline V gene are DFQATT and SNEGSKA (reference sequence). V was cut by 1 base and J by 0 bases, with 8 bases left in between. CDR3 protein: CSARGLGSTDTQYF. The CDR3 bases are TGCAGTGCTAGAGGTCTGGGAAGCACAGATACGCAGTATTTT.

This clonotype was observed many times. This chain links TRBV28 with TRBJ2-3; a possible D gene is TRBD2 (6 bases). Germline CDR1 is MDHEN and CDR2 is SYDVKM. This CDR3 is 17 amino acids long. V was clipped by 4 bases and J by 0 bases, with 17 bases between them. The chain's CDR3 is CASSSLDYTYSTDTQYF. DNA for the CDR3: TGTGCCAGCAGTTCTCTGGACTACACGTATAGCACAGATACGCAGTATTTT.

This clonotype showed up many times. This rearrangement joins TRBV27 to TRBJ2-7; 8 bases fit TRBD1. With V trimmed by 5 bases and J by 5 bases, 8 bases remained unmatched. The CDR3 sequence is 14 residues long. Germline CDR1 reads MNHEY; CDR2 reads SMNVEV (reference sequence). The CDR3 DNA follows: TGTGCCAGCAGTCTTAATCCGACAGGGGACGAGCAGTACTTC. Its protein product is CASSLNPTGDEQYF.

This clonotype appeared a few times. The chain combines TRBV7-9 with TRBJ2-5, with TRBD2 matching 11 bases. The CDR3 consists of 15 residues. J was trimmed by 5 bases and V by 7 bases; bases with no gene match: 9. Germline V gene lookup returns CDR1 SEHNR and CDR2 FQNEAQ (reference sequence). The DNA for the CDR3 is TGTGCCAGCACCATTGCGACTAGCGGGATTGAGACCCAGTACTTC. Its translation: CASTIATSGIETQYF.

The chain joins TRBV6-1 to TRBJ2-7, with TRBD1 identical over 7 bases. This CDR3 is 15 amino acids long. Germline CDR1 and CDR2: MNHNS and SASEGT. The V and J ends lost 3 bases and 5 bases, in that order; junction bases with no gene match: 10. CDR3 nucleotides: TGTGCCAGCAGTGACCCGACAGGGAATTGGAACGAGCAGTACTTC. It encodes CASSDPTGNWNEQYF.